This TCR beta chain is from a study of T cells in Graves' hyperthyroidism and ophthalmopathy (dated by TCRdb to the late 2010s). Background on the whole study: Peripheral blood samples were taken at the time of initial diagnosis, prior to any treatment. Prospective prediction of ophthalmopathy was tested in an independent validation cohort consisting of roughly 20 hyperthyroidism patients and more than 15 patients who later progressed to ophthalmopathy. According to the paper, TCR Vbeta CDR3 sequencing was carried out on more than 120 peripheral blood samples, which came from approximately 43 ophthalmopathy, around 75 hyperthyroidism and approximately 17 progressor patients. After blood sampling, hyperthyroidism patients were treated with methimazole at a starting dose of 30 mg daily, and ophthalmopathy patients were treated with high-dose intravenous methylprednisolone. In roughly six Graves' hyperthyroidism patients, the study also compared T-cell repertoires from thyroid tissue with T-cell repertoires from blood. For training and testing, the approximately 92 patients in the discovery cohort were randomly divided in a 7:3 ratio. To identify distinguishing TCR V-J signatures, a discovery cohort of around 100 patients was used, comprising fewer than 45 with Graves' ophthalmopathy and about 59 with stable Graves' hyperthyroidism.

Broad study findings and their caveats: Most expanded thyroid clonotypes (frequency above 0.001) were also found in blood, which suggests that blood repertoires may mirror thyroid immune responses. A model built on a 13 V-J signature distinguished ophthalmopathy from stable hyperthyroidism, reaching 87.88% sensitivity and about 81% specificity in cross-validation and 80%/75% in testing. Sample size was not statistically predetermined, and investigators were not blinded to group allocation. In validation, progression to ophthalmopathy was predicted by the model with around 70% sensitivity and roughly 76% specificity, a median of about 6.4 months before onset.

TCR beta CDR3 regions were amplified from RNA transcripts. For the first round of RT-PCR on the TCR CDR3, the HTBI primer set was used together with the Qiagen OneStep RT-PCR kit. Libraries were constructed in a second round of multiplex PCR, after which size selection and purification were carried out. Sequencing of the libraries was done on an Illumina HiSeq2000 using paired-end 100 bp reads. The study's own analysis went as follows. SOAPnuke was used to process the raw data, with reads discarded if the reads contained adapters or uncalled bases, had a mean Phred below 15, or lacked an exact constant-primer or identifier match. COPE v1.2.5 was used to merge high-quality paired reads, and clonotypes were defined as unique nucleotide sequences. MiTCR v1.1 was used to align the clonotypes against IMGT TRBV, TRBD and TRBJ reference segments. The analysis was restricted to V-J combinations with a frequency above 0.0001, which together covered roughly 99% of the repertoires. A TCS score was defined as the ratio between F50 (clonal expansion) and ExV (chaos), using BLOSUM62-based TCRdist between CDR3 peptides within each V-J. Welch's t-statistics and random forest reduced approximately 520 V-J features to roughly 13, which were used in a naive Bayes classifier (R e1071). TCRdb took the public reads, trimmed them with fastp at Q25, ran MiXCR for clone calling and kept in-frame beta chains. Each entry merges the rows of one CDR3 protein and shows their most common DNA and genes. TCRdb, not the authors, supplied the V and J calls. In all, the sample holds about 420,000 distinct CDR3 sequences, and roughly 14% of those were seen once. The ten most abundant clones make up roughly 7.7% of the sample.

A patient counted as having stable Graves' hyperthyroidism if no progression to ophthalmopathy occurred over 18 months of follow-up. Hyperthyroidism patients were newly diagnosed, with disease duration under 2 months, and aged 18 to 65 years. The study excluded patients with uncontrolled infections, other autoimmune diseases, pregnancy or lactation. Diagnoses were established on the basis of clinical symptoms, serum thyroxine and TRAb, thyroid ultrasound, and orbital computed tomography. PBMCs were separated from under 12 ml of fresh peripheral blood using Ficoll-Paque density gradient centrifugation. Total RNA was extracted with Trizol reagent, and quality was checked on an Agilent 2100 Bioanalyzer. This clonotype was seen repeatedly, ten times or more. Its antigen is not yet known. No base quality information exists; no much larger clone differs at one position. Material for sequencing was blood. This TCR was sampled from a woman aged 18-35 years with Graves' hyperthyroidism.

CDR3 region: CAWNPGQGWRGYTF. Read as DNA, the sequence is TGTGCCTGGAACCCGGGACAGGGGTGGAGGGGCTACACCTTC. Rearrangement joined TRBV30 to TRBJ1-2; 10 nucleotides in the junction match TRBD1. The V end gives up 4 bases and the J end 8 bases, leaving 10 bases in the junction not matched to a gene. From a lookup of the germline V gene (reference sequence), CDR1 and CDR2 are GTSNPN and SVGIG. The CDR3 goes from the cysteine to the phenylalanine over 14 residues. The kept DNA is CDR3 alone, 42 bases in frame from the first base.